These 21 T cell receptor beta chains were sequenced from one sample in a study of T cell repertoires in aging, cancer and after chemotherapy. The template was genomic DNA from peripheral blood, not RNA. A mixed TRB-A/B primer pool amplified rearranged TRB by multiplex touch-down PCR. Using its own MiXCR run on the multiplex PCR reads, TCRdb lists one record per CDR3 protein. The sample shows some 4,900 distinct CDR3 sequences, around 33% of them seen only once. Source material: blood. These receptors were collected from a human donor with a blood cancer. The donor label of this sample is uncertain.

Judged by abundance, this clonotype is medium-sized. The chain's CDR3 is CASRMDRGAEQYF. For the CDR3, the DNA is TGTGCCAGCAGAATGGACAGGGGAGCCGAGCAGTACTTC. This chain links TRBV5-6 with TRBJ2-7; 9 positions match TRBD1. This CDR3 contains 13 residues. Germline-derived CDR1 and CDR2 are SGHDT and YYEEEE. Losses at the gene ends were 5 bases for V and 6 bases for J; bases not matched to a gene: 6.

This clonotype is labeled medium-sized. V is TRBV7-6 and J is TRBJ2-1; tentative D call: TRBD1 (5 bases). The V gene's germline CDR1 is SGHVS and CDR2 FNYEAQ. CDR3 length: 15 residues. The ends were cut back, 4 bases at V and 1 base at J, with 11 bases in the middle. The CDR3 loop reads CASSSTASSYNEQFF. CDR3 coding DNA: TGTGCCAGCAGCTCGACAGCGAGTTCCTACAATGAGCAGTTCTTC.

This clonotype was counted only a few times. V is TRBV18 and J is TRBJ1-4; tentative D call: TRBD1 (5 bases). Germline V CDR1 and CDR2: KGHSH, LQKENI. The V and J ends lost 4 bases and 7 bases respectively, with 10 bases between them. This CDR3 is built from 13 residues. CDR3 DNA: TGTGCCAGCTCACTAGGGGCGGCTGAAAAACTGTTTTTT. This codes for CASSLGAAEKLFF.

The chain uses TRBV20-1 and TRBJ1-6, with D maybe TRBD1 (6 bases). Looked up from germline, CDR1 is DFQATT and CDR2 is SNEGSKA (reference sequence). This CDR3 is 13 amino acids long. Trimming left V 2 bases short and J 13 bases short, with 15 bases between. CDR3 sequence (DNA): TGCAGTGCTAGAAGGGGGGATCCCCATCCCCTCCACTTT. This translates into CSARRGDPHPLHF.

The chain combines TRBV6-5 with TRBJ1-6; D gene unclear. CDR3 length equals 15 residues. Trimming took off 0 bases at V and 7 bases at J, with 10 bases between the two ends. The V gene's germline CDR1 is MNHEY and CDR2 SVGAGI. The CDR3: CASSYSGGMNSPLHF. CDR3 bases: TGTGCCAGCAGTTACTCGGGCGGTATGAATTCACCCCTCCACTTT.

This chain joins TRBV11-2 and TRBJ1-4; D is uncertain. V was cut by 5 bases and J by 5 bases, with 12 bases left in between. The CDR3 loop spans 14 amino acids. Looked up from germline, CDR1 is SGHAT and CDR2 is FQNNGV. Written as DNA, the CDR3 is TGTGCCAGCAGCCGAACATCTACAAATGAAAAACTGTTTTTT. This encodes CASSRTSTNEKLFF.

The CDR3 loop reads CASTLTGRGGYTF. The CDR3 nucleotides read TGTGCCAGTACCCTGACAGGGCGTGGTGGCTACACCTTC. The rearrangement joins TRBV19 to TRBJ1-2; 7 bases line up with TRBD1. V was clipped by 7 bases and J by 7 bases; unmatched bases: 9. Germline loops: CDR1 LNHDA, CDR2 SQIVND (reference sequence). The CDR3 loop spans 13 amino acids.

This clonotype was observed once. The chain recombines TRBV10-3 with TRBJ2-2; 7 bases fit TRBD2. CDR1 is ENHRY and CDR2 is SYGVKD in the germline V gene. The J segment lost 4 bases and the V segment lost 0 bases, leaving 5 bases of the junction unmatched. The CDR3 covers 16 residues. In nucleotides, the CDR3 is TGTGCCATCAGTGAGTCAGGAAGCGGGACCACCGGGGAGCTGTTTTTT. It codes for CAISESGSGTTGELFF.

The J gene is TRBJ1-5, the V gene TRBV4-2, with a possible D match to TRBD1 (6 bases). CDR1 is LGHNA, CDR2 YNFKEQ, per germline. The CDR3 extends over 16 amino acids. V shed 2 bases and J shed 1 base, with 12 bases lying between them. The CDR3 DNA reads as TGTGCCAGCAGCCAAACAGGGTTTAGGAGCAATCAGCCCCAGCATTTT. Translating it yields CASSQTGFRSNQPQHF.

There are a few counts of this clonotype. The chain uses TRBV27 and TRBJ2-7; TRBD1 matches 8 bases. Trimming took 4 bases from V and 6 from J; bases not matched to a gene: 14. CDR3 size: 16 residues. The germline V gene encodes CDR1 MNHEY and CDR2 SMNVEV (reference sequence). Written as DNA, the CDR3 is TGTGCCAGCAGTTCAACTATTTGGACAGGGACGGGCGAGCAGTACTTC. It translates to CASSSTIWTGTGEQYF.

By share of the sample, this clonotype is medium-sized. CDR3 sequence (DNA): TGTGCCAGCAGCTCGGCCACAGATACGCAGTATTTT. The encoded protein is CASSSATDTQYF. The rearrangement joins TRBV11-3 to TRBJ2-3; no clear D. The CDR3 is made up of 12 amino acids. Trimming removed 4 bases at V and 2 bases at J, with 4 bases between. Germline values: CDR1 SGHNT, CDR2 YENEEA. Drawing the rest from reference TRBV11-3 and TRBJ2-3, the complete variable domain is EAGVVQSPRYKIIEKKQPVAFWCNPISGHNTLYWYLQNLGQGPELLIRYENEEAVDDSQLPKDRFSAERLKGVDSTLKIQPAELGDSAVYLCASSSATDTQYFGPGTRLTVL.

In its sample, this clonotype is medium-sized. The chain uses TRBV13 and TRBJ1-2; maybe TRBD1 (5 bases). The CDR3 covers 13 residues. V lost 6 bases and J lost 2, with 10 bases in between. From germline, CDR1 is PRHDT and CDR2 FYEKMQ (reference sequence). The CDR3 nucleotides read TGTGCCAGCAGTCCCGGGGGGAACTATGGCTACACCTTC. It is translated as CASSPGGNYGYTF.

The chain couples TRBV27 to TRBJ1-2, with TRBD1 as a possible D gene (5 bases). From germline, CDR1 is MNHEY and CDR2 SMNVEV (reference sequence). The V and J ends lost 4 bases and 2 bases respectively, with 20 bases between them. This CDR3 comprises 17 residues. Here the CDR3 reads CASSSPSFGGPNYGYTF. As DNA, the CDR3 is TGTGCCAGCAGTTCCCCCTCTTTTGGGGGACCGAACTATGGCTACACCTTC.

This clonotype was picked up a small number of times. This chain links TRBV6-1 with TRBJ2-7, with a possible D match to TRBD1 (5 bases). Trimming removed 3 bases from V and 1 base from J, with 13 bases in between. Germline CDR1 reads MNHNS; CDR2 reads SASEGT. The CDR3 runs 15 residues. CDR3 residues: CASSDIGQGSYEQYF. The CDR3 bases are TGTGCCAGCAGTGATATCGGCCAGGGATCCTACGAGCAGTACTTC.

Here the CDR3 reads CASSAELGGGYTF. The CDR3 coding sequence is TGTGCCAGCAGCGCTGAGCTTGGTGGTGGCTACACCTTC. The chain combines TRBV7-9 with TRBJ1-2; no clear D. CDR1 is SEHNR, CDR2 FQNEAQ, per germline (reference sequence). The CDR3 runs 13 residues. V was trimmed by 5 bases and J by 7 bases, leaving 14 bases between them.

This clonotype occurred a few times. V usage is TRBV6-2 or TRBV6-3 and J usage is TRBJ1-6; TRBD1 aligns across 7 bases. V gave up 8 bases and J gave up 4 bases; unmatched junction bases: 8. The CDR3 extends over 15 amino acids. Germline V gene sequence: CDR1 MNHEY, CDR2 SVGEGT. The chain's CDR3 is CASQGGSGYNSPLHF. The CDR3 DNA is TGTGCCAGCCAAGGGGGCAGCGGATATAATTCACCCCTCCACTTT.

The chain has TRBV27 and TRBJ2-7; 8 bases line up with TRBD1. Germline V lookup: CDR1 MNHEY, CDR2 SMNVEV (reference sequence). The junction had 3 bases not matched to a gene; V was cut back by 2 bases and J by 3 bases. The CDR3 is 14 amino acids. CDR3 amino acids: CASSLGGQDYEQYF. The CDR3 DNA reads TGTGCCAGCAGTTTAGGGGGACAGGACTACGAGCAGTACTTC.

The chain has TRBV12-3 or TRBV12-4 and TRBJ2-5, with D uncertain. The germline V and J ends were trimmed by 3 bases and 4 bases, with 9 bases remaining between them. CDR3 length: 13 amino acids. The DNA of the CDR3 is TGTGCCAGCAGTTTTTCCGCATTAGAGACCCAGTACTTC. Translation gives CASSFSALETQYF.

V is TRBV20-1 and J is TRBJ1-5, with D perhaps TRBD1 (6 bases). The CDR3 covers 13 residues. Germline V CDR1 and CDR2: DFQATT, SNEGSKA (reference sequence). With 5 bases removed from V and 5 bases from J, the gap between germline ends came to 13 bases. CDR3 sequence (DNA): TGCAGTGCTGCGGACAGCAAGTATCAGCCCCAGCATTTT. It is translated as CSAADSKYQPQHF.

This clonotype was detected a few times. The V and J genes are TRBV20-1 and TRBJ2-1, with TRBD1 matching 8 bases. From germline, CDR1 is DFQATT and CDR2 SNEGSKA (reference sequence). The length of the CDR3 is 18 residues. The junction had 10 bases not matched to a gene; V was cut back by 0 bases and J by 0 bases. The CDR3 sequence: CSARDQYGTGSSYNEQFF. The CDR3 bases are TGCAGTGCTAGAGATCAGTATGGGACAGGCAGCTCCTACAATGAGCAGTTCTTC.

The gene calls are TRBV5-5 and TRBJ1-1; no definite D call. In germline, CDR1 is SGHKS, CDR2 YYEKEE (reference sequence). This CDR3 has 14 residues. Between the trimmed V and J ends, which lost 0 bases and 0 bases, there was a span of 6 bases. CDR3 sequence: CASSLAPVNTEAFF. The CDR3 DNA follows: TGTGCCAGCAGCTTGGCCCCGGTGAACACTGAAGCTTTCTTT.